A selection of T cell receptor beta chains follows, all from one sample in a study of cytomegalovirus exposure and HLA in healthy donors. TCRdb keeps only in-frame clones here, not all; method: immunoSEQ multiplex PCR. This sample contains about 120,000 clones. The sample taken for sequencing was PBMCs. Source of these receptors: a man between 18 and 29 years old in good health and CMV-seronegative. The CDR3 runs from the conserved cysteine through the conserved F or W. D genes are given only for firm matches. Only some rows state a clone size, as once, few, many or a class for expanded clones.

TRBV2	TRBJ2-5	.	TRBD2	TGTGCCAGCATTCCATCGACCCGGACTAGAAGACAAGAGACCCAGTACTTC	CASIPSTRTRRQETQYF
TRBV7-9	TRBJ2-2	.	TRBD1	TGTGCCAGCAGCTTAGGGACAGGGAACCCCGGGGAGCTGTTTTTT	CASSLGTGNPGELFF
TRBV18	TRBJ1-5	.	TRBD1	TGTGCCAGCTCACAAGACAGGGGGCTTCAGCCCCAGCATTTT	CASSQDRGLQPQHF
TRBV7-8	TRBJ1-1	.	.	TGTGCCAGCAGTCGACAGAACACTGAAGCTTTCTTT	CASSRQNTEAFF
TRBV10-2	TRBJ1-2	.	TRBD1	TGCGCCTGTGGACAGGGGGCTGGGGAAGGCTATGGCTACACCTTC	CACGQGAGEGYGYTF
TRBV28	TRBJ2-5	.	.	TGTGCCAGTCAGGGGATTCGGGAACAAGAGACCCAGTACTTC	CASQGIREQETQYF
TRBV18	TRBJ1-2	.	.	TGTGCCAGCTCACCCGAGCCCAGCAGGGACTATGGCTACACCTTC	CASSPEPSRDYGYTF
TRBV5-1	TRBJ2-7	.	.	TGCGCCAGCAGCTTGGAGAGGGCGCGCACGGACGAGCAGTACTTC	CASSLERARTDEQYF
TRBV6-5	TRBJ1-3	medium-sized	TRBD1	TGTGCCAGCAGTTCGGGGACAGCGATTGGAAACACCATATATTTT	CASSSGTAIGNTIYF
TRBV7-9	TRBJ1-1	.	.	TGTGCCAGCAGCCCCCCCGCGGCTGATGAAGCTTTCTTT	CASSPPAADEAFF
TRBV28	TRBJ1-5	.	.	TGTGCCAGCGTTCCCATTCGGGGGTTCGGGAGCAATCAGCCCCAGCATTTT	CASVPIRGFGSNQPQHF
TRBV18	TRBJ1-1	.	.	TGTGCCAGCTCAGGTCCGGGACAAGTTCGGACTGAAGCTTTCTTT	CASSGPGQVRTEAFF
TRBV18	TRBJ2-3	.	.	TGTGCCAGCTCGCACTACAGGGTGGATACGCAGTATTTT	CASSHYRVDTQYF
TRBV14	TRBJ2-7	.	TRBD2	TGTGCCAGCAGCCACGGGACTAGCGGGGGATACTACGAGCAGTACTTC	CASSHGTSGGYYEQYF
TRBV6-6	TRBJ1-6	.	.	TGTGCCAGCAGTTACTTGGGGCCCCCCTCACCCCTCCACTTT	CASSYLGPPSPLHF
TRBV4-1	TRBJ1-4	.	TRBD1	TGCGCCAGCAGCCACAGACAGGGGTATGAAAAACTGCTTTTT	CASSHRQGYEKLLF
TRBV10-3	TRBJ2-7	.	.	TGTGCCATCAGTGACACTAGTGAACCGGACTACGAGCAGTACTTC	CAISDTSEPDYEQYF
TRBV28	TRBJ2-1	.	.	TGTGCCAGCTCCTCCCGCAATGAGCAGTTCTTC	CASSSRNEQFF
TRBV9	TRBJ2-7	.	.	TGTGCCAGCAGCCCTCGGACTGGCTATGATTACGAGCAGTACTTC	CASSPRTGYDYEQYF
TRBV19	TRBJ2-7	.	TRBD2	TGTGCCAGTGCCCTTCTGGCTAGCGGGAACCAGTACTTC	CASALLASGNQYF
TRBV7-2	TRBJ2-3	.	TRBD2	TGTGCCAGCAGCGCGGGACTAGCGGGGGCTGGGAGAGATACGCAGTATTTT	CASSAGLAGAGRDTQYF
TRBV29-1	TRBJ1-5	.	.	TGCAGCGTCGGGGCGGGGGGGATAGGGCAGCCCCAGCATTTT	CSVGAGGIGQPQHF
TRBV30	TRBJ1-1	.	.	TGTGCCTGGATACAGGTGGACGGGGCTTTCTTT	CAWIQVDGAFF
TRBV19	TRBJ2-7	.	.	TGTGCCAGTAGTCGAGCTCAGGGACATATCTACGAGCAGTACTTC	CASSRAQGHIYEQYF
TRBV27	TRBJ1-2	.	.	TGTGCCAGCAGTCCTTTTAGTACGGGGTTTAACTATGGCTACACCTTC	CASSPFSTGFNYGYTF
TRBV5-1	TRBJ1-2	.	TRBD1	TGCGCCAGCAGCCAGGGGGACAGCGGAGCTAACTATGGCTACACCTTC	CASSQGDSGANYGYTF
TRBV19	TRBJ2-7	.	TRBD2	TGTGCCAGTAGTTCCAGGACTAGCGGGAGGACCTACGAGCAGTACTTC	CASSSRTSGRTYEQYF
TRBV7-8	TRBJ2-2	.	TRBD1	TGTGCCAGCAGCTTAGGGACAGGAAGCTTGAACACCGGGGAGCTGTTTTTT	CASSLGTGSLNTGELFF
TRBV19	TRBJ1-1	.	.	TGTGCCAGTAATACAGGGATTAGTGAAGCTTTCTTT	CASNTGISEAFF
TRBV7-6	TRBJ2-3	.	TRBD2	TGTGCCAGCAGCCAAGGACTAGCGGGAGTACAGTATTTT	CASSQGLAGVQYF
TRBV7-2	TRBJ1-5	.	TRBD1	TGTGCCAGCAGCCAGACAGGGGGCAATCAGCCCCAGCATTTT	CASSQTGGNQPQHF
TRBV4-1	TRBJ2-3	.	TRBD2	TGCGCCAGCAGCCAAGAGGCCGCGGGAGGGCCGCTAGATACGCAGTATTTT	CASSQEAAGGPLDTQYF
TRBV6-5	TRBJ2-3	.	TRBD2	TGTGCCAGCAGACCCATTAGCGGGACCACAGATACGCAGTATTTT	CASRPISGTTDTQYF
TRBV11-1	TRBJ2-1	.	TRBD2	TGTGCCAGCAACGCCGGGACTAGTCATGAGCAGTTCTTC	CASNAGTSHEQFF
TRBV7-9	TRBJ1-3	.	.	TGTGCCAGCAGCTTATTTCTACGACGGACATCCACCTCTGGAAACACCATATATTTT	CASSLFLRRTSTSGNTIYF